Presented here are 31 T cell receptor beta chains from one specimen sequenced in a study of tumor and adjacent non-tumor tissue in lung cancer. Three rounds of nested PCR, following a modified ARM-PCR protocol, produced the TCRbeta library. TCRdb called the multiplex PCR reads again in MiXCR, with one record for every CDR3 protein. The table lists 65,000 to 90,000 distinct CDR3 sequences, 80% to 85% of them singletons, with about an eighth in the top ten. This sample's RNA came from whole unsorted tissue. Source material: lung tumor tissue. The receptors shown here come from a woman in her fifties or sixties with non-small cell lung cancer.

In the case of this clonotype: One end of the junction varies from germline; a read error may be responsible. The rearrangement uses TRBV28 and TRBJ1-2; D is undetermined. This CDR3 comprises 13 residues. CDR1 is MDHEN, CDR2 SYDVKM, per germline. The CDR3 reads CASLSQANYGYTF. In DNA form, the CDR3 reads TGTGCCAGCCTGAGTCAGGCTAACTATGGTTACACCTTC.

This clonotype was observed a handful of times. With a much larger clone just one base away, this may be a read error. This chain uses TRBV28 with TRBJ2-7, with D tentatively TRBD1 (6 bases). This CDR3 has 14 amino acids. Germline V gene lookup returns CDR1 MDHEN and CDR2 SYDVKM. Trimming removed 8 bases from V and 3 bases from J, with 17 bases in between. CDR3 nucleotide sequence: TGTGCCAGCGGCCCCCGGGACAACCACTACGAGCAGTACTTC. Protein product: CASGPRDNHYEQYF.

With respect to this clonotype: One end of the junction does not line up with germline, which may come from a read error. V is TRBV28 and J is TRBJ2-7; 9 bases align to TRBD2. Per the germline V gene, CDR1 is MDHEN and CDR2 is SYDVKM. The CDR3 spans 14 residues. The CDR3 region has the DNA TGTGCCAGCAATATAGCGGGAGAGACCTATGAGCAGTACTTC. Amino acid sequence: CASNIAGETYEQYF.

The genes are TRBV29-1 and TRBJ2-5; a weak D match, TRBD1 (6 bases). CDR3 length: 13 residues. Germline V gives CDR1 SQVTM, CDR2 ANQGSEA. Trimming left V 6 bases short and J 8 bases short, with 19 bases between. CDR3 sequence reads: CSVGRTVVDTQYF. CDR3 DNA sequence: TGCAGCGTGGGGCGGACAGTAGTAGACACCCAGTACTTC. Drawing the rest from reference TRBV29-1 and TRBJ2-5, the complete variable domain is SAVISQKPSRDICQRGTSLTIQCQVDSQVTMMFWYRQQPGQSLTLIATANQGSEATYESGFVIDKFPISRPNLTFSTLTVSNMSPEDSSIYLCSVGRTVVDTQYFGPGTRLLVL.

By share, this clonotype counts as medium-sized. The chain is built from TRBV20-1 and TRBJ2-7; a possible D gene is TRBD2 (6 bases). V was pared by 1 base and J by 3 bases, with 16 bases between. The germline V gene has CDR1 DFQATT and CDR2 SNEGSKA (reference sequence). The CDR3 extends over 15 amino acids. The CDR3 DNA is TGCAGTGCTAGAGCCCTGGAGGGGACGAACTACGAGCAGTACTTC. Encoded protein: CSARALEGTNYEQYF.

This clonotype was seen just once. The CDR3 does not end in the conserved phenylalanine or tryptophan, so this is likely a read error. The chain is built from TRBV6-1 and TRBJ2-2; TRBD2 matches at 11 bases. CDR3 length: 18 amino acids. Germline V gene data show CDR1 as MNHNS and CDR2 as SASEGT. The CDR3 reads CASSERASGRKDTGELFL. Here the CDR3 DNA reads TGTGCCAGCAGTGAGAGGGCTAGCGGGAGGAAGGACACCGGAGAGCTGTTTTTA.

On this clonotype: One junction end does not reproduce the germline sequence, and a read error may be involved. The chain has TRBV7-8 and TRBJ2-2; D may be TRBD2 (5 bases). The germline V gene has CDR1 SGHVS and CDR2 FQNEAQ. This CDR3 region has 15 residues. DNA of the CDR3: TGTACCAGCAGCTTAGATGGGTTCAACACCGGGGAGCTGTTATTT. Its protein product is CTSSLDGFNTGELLF.

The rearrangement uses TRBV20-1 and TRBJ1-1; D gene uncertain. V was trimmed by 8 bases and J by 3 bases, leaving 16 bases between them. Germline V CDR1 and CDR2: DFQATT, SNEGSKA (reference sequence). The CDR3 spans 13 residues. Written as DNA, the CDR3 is TGCAGTACTACCCGAACAGCGGACACTGAAGCTTTCTTT. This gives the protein CSTTRTADTEAFF.

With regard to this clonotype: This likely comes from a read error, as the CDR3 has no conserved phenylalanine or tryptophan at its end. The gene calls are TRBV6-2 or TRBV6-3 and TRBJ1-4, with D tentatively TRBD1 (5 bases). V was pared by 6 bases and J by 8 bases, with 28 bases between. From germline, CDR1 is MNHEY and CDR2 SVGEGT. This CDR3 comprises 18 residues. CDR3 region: CASSYDTTEVEVMEKLFL. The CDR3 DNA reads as TGTGCCAGCAGCTACGATACGACAGAGGTCGAGGTAATGGAAAAACTGTTTCTT.

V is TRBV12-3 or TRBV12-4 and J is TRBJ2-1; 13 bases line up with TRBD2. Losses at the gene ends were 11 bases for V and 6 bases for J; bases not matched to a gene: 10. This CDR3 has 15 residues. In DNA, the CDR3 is TGTGCCTGCAAATCGGGACTAGCGGGAACCAATGAGCAGTTCTTC. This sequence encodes CACKSGLAGTNEQFF.

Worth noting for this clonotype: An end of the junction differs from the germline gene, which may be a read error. CDR3 sequence (DNA): TGCAGCGTTGCGGTCAATAGTTGGAGGGTTGTGGAGACCCAGTACTTT. This codes for CSVAVNSWRVVETQYF. This chain links TRBV29-1 with TRBJ2-5, with D tentatively TRBD2 (6 bases). The length of the CDR3 is 16 residues. CDR1 is SQVTM, CDR2 ANQGSEA, per germline.

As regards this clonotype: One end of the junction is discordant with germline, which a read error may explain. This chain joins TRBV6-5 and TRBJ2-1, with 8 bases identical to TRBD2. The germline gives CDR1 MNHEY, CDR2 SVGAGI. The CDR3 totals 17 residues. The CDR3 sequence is CDSSPVGSGVDSYEQFF. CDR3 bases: TGTGACAGCAGCCCCGTTGGTAGCGGGGTGGATTCCTATGAGCAGTTCTTC.

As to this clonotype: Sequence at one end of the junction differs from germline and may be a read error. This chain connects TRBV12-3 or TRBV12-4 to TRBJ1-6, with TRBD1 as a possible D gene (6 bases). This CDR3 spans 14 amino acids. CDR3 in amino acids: CVSISGQTNSPLHF. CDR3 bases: TGTGTCAGCATTTCGGGACAAACTAATTCACCCCTCCACTTT.

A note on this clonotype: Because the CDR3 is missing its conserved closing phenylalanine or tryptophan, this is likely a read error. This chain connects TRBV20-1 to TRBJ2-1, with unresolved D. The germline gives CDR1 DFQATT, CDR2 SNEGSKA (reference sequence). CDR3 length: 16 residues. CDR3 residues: CRARDAGRDSYNEQFY. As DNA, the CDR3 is TGCAGAGCTAGAGATGCTGGAAGGGACTCCTACAATGAGCAGTTCTAC.

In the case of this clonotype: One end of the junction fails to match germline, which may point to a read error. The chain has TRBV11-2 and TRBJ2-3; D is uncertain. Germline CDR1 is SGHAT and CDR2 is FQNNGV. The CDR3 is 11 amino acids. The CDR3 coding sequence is TGTGGCAACAGCCATACAGATACACAGTATTTT. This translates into CGNSHTDTQYF.

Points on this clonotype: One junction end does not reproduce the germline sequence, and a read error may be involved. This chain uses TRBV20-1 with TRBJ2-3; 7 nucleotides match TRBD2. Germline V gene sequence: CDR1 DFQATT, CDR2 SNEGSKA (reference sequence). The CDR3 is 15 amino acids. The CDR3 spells CSPRDFGGTPGTQYF. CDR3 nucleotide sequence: TGCAGTCCTAGAGATTTCGGGGGGACTCCTGGTACGCAGTATTTT.

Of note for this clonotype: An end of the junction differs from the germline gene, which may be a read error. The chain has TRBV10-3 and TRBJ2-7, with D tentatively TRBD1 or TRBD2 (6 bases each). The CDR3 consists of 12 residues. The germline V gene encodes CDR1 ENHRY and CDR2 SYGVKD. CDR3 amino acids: CAIAGEAYEQYF. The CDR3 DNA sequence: TGTGCCATCGCAGGGGAGGCCTACGAGCAATATTTC.

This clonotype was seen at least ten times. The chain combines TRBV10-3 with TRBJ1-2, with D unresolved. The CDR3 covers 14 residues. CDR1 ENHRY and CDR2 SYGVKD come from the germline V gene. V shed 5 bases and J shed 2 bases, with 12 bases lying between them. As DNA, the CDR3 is TGTGCCATCAGTCTAGGGTTTTGGAACTATGGCTACACCTTC. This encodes CAISLGFWNYGYTF.

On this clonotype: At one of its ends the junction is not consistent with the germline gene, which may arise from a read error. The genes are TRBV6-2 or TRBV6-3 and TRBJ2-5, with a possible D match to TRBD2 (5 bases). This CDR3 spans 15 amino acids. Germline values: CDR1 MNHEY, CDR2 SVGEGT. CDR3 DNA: TGTGCCAGCACAACCCCTGAGGGTATGGAAGAGACACAGTACTTC. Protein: CASTTPEGMEETQYF.

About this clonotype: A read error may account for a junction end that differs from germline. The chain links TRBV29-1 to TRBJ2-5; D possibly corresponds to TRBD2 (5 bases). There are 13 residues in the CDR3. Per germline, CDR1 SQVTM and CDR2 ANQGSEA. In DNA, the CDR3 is TGTAGCGTTGCGGGCGCCGGTTTGGAGACCCGATACTTC. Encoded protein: CSVAGAGLETRYF.

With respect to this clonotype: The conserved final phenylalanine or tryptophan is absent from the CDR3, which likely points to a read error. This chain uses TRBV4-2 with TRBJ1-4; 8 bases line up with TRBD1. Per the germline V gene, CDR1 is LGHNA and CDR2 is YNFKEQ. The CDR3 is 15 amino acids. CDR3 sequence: CASSQVQGAGEKLFS. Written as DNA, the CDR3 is TGCGCCAGCAGTCAAGTCCAGGGGGCCGGGGAAAAACTGTTTTCT.

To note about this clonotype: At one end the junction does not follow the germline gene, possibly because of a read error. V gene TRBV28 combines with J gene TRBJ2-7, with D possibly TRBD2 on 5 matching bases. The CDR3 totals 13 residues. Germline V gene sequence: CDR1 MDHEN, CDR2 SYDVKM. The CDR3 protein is CTSRRTVSYEQYF. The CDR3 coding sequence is TGTACCAGCAGAAGGACTGTCTCCTACGAGCAGTACTTC.

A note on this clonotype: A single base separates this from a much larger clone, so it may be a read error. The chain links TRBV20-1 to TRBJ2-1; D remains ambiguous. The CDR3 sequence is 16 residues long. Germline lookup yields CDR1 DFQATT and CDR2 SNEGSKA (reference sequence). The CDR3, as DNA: TGCGGTGCTAGAGAGTTGAGTAGCTCTGATCTCGGCGAGCAGTTATTC. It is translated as CGARELSSSDLGEQLF.

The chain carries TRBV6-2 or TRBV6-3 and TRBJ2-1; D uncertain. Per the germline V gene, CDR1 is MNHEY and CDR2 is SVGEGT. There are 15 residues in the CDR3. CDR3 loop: CARSQSPDPYNEQFF. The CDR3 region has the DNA TGTGCTAGAAGTCAGAGCCCCGACCCATACAATGAGCAGTTCTTC.

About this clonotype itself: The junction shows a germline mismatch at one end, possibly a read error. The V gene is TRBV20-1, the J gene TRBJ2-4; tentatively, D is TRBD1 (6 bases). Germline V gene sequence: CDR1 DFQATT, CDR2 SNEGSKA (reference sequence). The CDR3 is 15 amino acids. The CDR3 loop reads CRANYREDAKNIQYF. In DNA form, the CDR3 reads TGCAGAGCTAATTACAGGGAAGATGCCAAAAACATTCAGTACTTC.

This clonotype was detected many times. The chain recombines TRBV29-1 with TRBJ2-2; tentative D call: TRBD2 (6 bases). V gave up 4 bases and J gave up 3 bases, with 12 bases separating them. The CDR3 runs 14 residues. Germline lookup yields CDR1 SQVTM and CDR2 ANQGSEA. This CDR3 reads CSVGGGMDTGELFF. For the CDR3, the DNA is TGCAGCGTTGGTGGAGGGATGGACACCGGGGAGCTGTTTTTT.

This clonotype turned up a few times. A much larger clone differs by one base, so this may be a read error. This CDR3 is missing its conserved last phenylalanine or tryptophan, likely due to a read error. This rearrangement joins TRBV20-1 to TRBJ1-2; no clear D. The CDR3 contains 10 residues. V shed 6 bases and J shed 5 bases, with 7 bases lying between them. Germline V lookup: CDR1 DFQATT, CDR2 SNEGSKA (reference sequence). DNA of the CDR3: TGCAGTGCGAGCGAGTATGGCTACACCATC. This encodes CSASEYGYTI.

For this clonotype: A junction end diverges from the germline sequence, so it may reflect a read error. The CDR3 sequence: CATRQLNNNDQFF. CDR3 nucleotides: TGTGCCACCCGACAGCTGAATAACAATGATCAGTTCTTC. The chain joins TRBV24-1 to TRBJ2-1; possible D gene TRBD1, 5 bases. Germline V lookup: CDR1 KGHDR, CDR2 SFDVKD. This CDR3 has 13 amino acids.

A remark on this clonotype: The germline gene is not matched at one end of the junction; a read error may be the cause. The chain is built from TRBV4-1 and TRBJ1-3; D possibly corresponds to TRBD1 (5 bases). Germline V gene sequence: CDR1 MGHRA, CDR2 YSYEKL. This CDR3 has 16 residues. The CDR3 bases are TGCGCCAGCAGCCAAATGGGGGGTACCTCTAGAAAGACCATATATTTT. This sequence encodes CASSQMGGTSRKTIYF.

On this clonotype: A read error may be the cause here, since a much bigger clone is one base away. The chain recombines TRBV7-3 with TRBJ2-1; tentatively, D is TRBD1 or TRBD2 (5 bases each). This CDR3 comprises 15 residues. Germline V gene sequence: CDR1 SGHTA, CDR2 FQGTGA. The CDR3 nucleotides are TGTGCCAGCAGCTTAGGGACGAGTACCTACAATGAGCACTTCTTC. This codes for CASSLGTSTYNEHFF.

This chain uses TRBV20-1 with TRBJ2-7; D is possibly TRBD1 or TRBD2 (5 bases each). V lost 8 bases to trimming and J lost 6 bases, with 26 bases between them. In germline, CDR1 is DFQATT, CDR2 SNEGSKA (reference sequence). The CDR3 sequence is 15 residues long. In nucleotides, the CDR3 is TGCAGTACTATAGACCCGACAGAGGACTGGTCCGAGCAGTACTTC. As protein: CSTIDPTEDWSEQYF.